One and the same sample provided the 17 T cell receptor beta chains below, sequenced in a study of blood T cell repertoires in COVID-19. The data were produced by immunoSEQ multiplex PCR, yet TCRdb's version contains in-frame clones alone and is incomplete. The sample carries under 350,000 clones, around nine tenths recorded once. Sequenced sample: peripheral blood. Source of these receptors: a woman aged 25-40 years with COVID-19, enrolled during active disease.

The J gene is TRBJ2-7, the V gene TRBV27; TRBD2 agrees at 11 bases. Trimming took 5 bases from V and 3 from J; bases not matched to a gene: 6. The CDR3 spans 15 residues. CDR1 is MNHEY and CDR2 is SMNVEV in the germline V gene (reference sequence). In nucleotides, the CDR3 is TGTGCCAGCAGTCTAGCGGGAGGACTCTTCTACGAGCAGTACTTC. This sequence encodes CASSLAGGLFYEQYF.

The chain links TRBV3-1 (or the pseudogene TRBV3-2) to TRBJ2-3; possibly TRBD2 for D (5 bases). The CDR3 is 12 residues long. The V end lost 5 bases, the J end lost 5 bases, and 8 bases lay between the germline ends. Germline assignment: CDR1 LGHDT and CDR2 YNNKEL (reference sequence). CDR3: CASSYAGDTQYF. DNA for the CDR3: TGTGCCAGCAGCTACGCGGGAGATACGCAGTATTTT.

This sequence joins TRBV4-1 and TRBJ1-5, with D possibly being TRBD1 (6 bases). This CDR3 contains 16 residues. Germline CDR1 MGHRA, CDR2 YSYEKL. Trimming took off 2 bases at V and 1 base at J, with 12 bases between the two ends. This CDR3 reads CASSQPTGLSNQPQHF. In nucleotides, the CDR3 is TGCGCCAGCAGCCAACCGACAGGATTGAGCAATCAGCCCCAGCATTTT.

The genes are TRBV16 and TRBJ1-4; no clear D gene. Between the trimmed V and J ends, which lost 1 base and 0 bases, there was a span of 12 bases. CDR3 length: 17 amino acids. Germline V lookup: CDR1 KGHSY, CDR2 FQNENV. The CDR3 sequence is CASSQLRLHTTNEKLFF. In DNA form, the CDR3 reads TGTGCCAGCAGCCAATTGAGACTCCACACAACTAATGAAAAACTGTTTTTT.

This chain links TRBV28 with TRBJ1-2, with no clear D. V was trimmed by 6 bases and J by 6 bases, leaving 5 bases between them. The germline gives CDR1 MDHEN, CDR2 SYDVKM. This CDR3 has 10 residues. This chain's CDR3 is CASRQNGYTF. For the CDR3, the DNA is TGTGCCAGCAGACAGAATGGCTACACCTTC.

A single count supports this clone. CDR3 nucleotides: TGCGCCAGCAGCTTGGAGGTGCGGGCTGGAGTCAGCACCGGGGAGCTGTTTTTT. Translating gives CASSLEVRAGVSTGELFF. The chain carries TRBV5-1 and TRBJ2-2, with D possibly matching TRBD2 (5 bases). The CDR3 consists of 18 residues. Germline-derived CDR1 and CDR2 are SGHRS and YFSETQ. V was clipped by 0 bases and J by 4 bases, with 19 bases between them.

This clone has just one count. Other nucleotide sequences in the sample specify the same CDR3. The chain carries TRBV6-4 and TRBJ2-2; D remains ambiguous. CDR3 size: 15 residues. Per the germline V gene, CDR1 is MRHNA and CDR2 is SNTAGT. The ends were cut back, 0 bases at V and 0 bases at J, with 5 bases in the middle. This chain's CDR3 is CASSDSSANTGELFF. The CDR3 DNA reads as TGTGCCAGCAGTGACTCGTCCGCGAACACCGGGGAGCTGTTTTTT.

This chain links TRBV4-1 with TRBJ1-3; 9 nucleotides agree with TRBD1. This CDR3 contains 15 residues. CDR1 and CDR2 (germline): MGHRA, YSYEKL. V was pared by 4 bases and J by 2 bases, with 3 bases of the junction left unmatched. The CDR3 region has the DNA TGCGCCAGCAGCCTCGGACAGGGGCCTGGAAACACCATATATTTT. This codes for CASSLGQGPGNTIYF.

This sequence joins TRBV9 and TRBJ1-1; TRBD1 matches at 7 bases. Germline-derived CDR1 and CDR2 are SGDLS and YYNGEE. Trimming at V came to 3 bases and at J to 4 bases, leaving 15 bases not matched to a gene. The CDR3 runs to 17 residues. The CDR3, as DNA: TGTGCCAGCAGCGCACTCCCACAGGGGCCCCTCGGCACTGAAGCTTTCTTT. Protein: CASSALPQGPLGTEAFF. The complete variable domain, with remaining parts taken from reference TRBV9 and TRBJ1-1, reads DSGVTQTPKHLITATGQRVTLRCSPRSGDLSVYWYQQSLDQGLQFLIQYYNGEERAKGNILERFSAQQFPDLHSELNLSSLELGDSALYFCASSALPQGPLGTEAFFGQGTRLTVV.

CDR3 sequence (DNA): TGTGCCAGTTATTTGGGGGGATGGTACTTC. Translated: CASYLGGWYF. The chain recombines TRBV28 with TRBJ2-7, with a possible D match to TRBD2 (6 bases). Trimming took 9 bases from V and 12 from J, leaving 15 bases between them. CDR1 is MDHEN and CDR2 is SYDVKM in the germline V gene. The CDR3 loop spans 10 amino acids.

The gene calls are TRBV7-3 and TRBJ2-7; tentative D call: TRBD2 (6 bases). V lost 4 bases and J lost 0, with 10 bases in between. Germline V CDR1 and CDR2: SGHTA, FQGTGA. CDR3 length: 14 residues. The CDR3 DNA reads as TGTGCCAGCAGCTATAGCGGTAACTCCTACGAGCAGTACTTC. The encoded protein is CASSYSGNSYEQYF. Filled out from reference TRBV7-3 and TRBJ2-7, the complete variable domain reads GAGVSQTPSNKVTEKGKYVELRCDPISGHTALYWYRQSLGQGPEFLIYFQGTGAADDSGLPNDRFFAVRPEGSVSTLKIQRTERGDSAVYLCASSYSGNSYEQYFGPGTRLTVT.

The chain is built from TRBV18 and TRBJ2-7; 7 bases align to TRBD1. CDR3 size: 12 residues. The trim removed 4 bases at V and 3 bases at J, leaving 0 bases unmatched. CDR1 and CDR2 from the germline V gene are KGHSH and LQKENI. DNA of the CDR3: TGTGCCAGCTCACGGGACAGCTACGAGCAGTACTTC. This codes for CASSRDSYEQYF.

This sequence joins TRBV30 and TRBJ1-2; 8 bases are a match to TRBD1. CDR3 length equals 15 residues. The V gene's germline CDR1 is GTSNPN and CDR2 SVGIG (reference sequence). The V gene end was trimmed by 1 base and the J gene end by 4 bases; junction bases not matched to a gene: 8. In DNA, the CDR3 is TGTGCCTGGAGTGCGGGGACAGGATATGGCTATGGCTACACCTTC. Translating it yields CAWSAGTGYGYGYTF.

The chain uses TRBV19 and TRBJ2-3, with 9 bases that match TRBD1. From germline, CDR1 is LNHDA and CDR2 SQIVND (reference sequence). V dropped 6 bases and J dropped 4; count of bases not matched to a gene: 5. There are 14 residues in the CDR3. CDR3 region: CASSSQGAADTQYF. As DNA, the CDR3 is TGTGCCAGTAGCTCACAGGGGGCCGCAGATACGCAGTATTTT. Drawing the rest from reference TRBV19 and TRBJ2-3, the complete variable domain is DGGITQSPKYLFRKEGQNVTLSCEQNLNHDAMYWYRQDPGQGLRLIYYSQIVNDFQKGDIAEGYSVSREKKESFPLTVTSAQKNPTAFYLCASSSQGAADTQYFGPGTRLTVL.

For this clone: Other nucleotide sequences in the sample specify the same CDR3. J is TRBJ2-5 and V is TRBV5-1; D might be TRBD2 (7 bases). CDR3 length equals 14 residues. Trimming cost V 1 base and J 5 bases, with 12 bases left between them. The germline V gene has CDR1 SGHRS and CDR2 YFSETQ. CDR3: CASSLPGGQETQYF. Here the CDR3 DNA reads TGCGCCAGCAGCTTGCCGGGGGGCCAGGAGACCCAGTACTTC.

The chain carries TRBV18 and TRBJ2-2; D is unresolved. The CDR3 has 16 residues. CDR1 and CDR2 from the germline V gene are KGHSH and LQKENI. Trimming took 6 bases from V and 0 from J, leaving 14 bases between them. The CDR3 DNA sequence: TGTGCCAGCTCGCAACAGTTCCGCGCGAACACCGGGGAGCTGTTTTTT. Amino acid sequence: CASSQQFRANTGELFF.

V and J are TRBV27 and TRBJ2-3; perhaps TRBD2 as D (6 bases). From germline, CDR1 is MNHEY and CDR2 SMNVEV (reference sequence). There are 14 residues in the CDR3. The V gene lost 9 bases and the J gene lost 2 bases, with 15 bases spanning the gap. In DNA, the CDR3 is TGTGCCAGTGGGACTCGACTGTTCACAGATACGCAGTATTTT. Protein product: CASGTRLFTDTQYF.